The clone carrying this T cell receptor beta chain was detected only a few times. This entry belongs to a study of blood T cell repertoires in COVID-19. Study as a whole: PBMCs, B-cell-depleted T cells, or T cells provided the cDNA or gDNA that made up the material.

The V gene end was trimmed by 3 bases and the J gene end by 3 bases; junction bases not matched to a gene: 4. This CDR3 contains 13 residues. Germline V gene data show CDR1 as DFQATT and CDR2 as SNEGSKA (reference sequence). Study processing details: Quantification of nucleated cells was approximated via reference gene primer amplification. Measured with immunoSEQ multiplex PCR; TCRdb has only the in-frame clones, and not every one. That table is the source of V, J and clone size, and D and trimming were worked out from the DNA. The sample shows some 300,000 clones, about 87% of them seen only once. The source material was peripheral blood. The TCR originated in a man aged 65 to 85 with acute or convalescent COVID-19. The rearrangement uses TRBV20-1 and TRBJ1-1, with 7 nucleotides matching TRBD1. The CDR3 protein is CSASEGADTEAFF. The CDR3 DNA reads TGCAGTGCTAGTGAGGGGGCCGACACTGAAGCTTTCTTT.